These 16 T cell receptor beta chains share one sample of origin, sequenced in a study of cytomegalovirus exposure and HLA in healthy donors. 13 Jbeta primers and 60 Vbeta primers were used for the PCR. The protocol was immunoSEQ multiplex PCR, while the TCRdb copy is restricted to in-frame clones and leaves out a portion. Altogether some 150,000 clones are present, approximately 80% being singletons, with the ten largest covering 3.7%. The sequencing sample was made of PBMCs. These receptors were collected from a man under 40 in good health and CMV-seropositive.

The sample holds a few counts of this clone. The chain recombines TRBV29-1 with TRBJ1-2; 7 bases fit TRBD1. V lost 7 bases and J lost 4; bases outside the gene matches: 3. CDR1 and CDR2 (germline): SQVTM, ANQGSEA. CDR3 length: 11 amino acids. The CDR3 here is CSDRDSYGYTF. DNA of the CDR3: TGCAGCGACCGGGACAGCTATGGCTACACCTTC.

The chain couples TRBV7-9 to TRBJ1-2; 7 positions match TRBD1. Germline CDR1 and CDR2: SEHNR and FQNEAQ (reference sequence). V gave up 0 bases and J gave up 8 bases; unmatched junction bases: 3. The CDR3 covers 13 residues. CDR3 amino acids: CASSLAGQVGYTF. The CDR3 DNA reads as TGTGCCAGCAGCTTAGCAGGACAGGTGGGCTACACCTTC.

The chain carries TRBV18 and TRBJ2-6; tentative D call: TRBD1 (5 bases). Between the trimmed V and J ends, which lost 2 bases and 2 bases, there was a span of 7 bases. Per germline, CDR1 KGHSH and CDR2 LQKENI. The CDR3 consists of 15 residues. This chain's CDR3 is CASSPAGPGANVLTF. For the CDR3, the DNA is TGTGCCAGCTCACCAGCAGGGCCTGGGGCCAACGTCCTGACTTTC.

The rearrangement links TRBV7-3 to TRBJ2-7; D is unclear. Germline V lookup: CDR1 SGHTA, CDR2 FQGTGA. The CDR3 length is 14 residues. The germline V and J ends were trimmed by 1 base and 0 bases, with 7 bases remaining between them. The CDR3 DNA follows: TGTGCCAGCAGCTTAAGCGATAGCTCCTACGAGCAGTACTTC. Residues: CASSLSDSSYEQYF.

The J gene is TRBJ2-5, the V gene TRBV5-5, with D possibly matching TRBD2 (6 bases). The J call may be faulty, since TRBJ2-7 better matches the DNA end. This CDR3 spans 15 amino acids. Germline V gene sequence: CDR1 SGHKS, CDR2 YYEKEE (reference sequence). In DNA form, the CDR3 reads TGTGCCAGCAGCCCGGGGGACGGGCTCTTCTACGAGCAGTACTTC. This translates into CASSPGDGLFYEQYF.

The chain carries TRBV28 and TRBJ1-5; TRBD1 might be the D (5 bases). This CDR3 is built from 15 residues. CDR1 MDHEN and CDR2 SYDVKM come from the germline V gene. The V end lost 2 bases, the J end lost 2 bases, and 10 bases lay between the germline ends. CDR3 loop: CASSLGGVGNQPQHF. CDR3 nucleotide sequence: TGTGCCAGCAGTTTAGGAGGGGTGGGCAATCAGCCCCAGCATTTT.

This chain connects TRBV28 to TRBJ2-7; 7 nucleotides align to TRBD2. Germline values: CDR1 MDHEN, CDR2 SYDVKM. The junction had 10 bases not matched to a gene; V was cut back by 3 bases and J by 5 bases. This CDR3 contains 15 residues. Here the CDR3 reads CASSFGGNGVHEQYF. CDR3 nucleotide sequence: TGTGCCAGCAGTTTCGGGGGGAATGGTGTCCACGAGCAGTACTTC. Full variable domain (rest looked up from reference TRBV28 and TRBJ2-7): DVKVTQSSRYLVKRTGEKVFLECVQDMDHENMFWYRQDPGLGLRLIYFSYDVKMKEKGDIPEGYSVSREKKERFSLILESASTNQTSMYLCASSFGGNGVHEQYFGPGTRLTVT.

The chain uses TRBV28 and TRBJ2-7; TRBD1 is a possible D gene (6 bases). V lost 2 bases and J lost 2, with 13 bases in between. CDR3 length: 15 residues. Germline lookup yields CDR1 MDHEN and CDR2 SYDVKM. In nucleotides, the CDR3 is TGTGCCAGCAGTTTAGAGTTCGGGACAACCTACGAGCAGTACTTC. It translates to CASSLEFGTTYEQYF.

DNA of the CDR3: TGTGCCAGCAGCCTAAACCCGGGTCAACAGGGGGGCGAGCAGTACTTC. It specifies CASSLNPGQQGGEQYF. The rearrangement joins TRBV27 to TRBJ2-7, with 8 nucleotides matching TRBD1. Germline V gives CDR1 MNHEY, CDR2 SMNVEV (reference sequence). V shed 6 bases and J 6 bases; nucleotides not matched to a gene: 16. The CDR3 sequence is 16 residues long.

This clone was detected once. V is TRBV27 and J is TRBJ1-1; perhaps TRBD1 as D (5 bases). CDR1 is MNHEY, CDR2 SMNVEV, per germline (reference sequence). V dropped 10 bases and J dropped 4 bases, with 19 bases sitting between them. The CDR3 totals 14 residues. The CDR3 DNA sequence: TGTGCCACCCAATCGGGGGTAAGGGCCACTGAAGCTTTCTTT. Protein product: CATQSGVRATEAFF.

CDR3 in DNA: TGTGCCAGCAGCCTCGACAGCCCCACCGGGGAGCTGTTTTTT. Residues: CASSLDSPTGELFF. The gene calls are TRBV11-1 and TRBJ2-2, with TRBD1 as a possible D gene (5 bases). This CDR3 is 14 amino acids long. Germline CDR1 and CDR2: SGHAT and FQDESV (reference sequence). Deletions cut 5 bases from V and 4 bases from J, with 11 bases between.

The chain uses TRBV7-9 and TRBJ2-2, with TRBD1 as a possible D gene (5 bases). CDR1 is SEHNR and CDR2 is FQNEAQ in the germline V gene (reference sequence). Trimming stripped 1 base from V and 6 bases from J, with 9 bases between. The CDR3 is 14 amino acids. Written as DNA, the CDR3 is TGTGCCAGCAGCTTAGTTAAGACAGCCGGGGAGCTGTTTTTT. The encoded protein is CASSLVKTAGELFF.

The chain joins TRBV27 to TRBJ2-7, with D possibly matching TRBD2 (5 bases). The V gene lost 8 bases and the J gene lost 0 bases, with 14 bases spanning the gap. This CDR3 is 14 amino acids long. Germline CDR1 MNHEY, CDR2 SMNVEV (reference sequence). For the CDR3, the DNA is TGTGCCAGCCGCCCCGGGGTGAGCTCCTACGAGCAGTACTTC. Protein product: CASRPGVSSYEQYF.

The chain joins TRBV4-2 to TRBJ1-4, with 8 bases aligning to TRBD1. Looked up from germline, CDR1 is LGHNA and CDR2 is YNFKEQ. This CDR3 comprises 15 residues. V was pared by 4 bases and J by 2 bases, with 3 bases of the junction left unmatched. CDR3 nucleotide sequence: TGTGCCAGCAGCCCGGACAGGGTGACTAATGAAAAACTGTTTTTT. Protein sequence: CASSPDRVTNEKLFF.

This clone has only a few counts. CDR3 nucleotide sequence: TGTGCCAGCAGCCCGAATAGCGGGGCGAACACCGGGGAGCTGTTTTTT. It specifies CASSPNSGANTGELFF. This chain links TRBV7-9 with TRBJ2-2; 8 bases are shared with TRBD2. Germline lookup yields CDR1 SEHNR and CDR2 FQNEAQ (reference sequence). Trimming took 5 bases from V and 0 from J; bases not matched to a gene: 5. The CDR3 is 16 residues long.

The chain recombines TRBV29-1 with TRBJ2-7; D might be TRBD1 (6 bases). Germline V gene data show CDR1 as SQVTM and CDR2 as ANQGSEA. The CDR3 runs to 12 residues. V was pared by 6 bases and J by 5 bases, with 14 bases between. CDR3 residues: CSVEKGDHEQYF. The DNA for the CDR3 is TGCAGCGTCGAAAAGGGGGACCACGAGCAGTACTTC.